A single sample is the source of the 6 T cell receptor beta chains below, sequenced in a study of cytomegalovirus exposure and HLA in healthy donors. PCR involved 60 Vbeta and 13 Jbeta primers. Clones were read by immunoSEQ multiplex PCR, and TCRdb kept only the in-frame ones, dropping some. The table shows approximately 140,000 clones, with around 66% occurring only once. Sequences were obtained from PBMCs. All receptors derive from a woman in her sixties or seventies in good health and CMV-seronegative.

V and J are TRBV2 and TRBJ1-5; no firm D call. The V gene's germline CDR1 is SNHLY and CDR2 FYNNEI. This CDR3 comprises 13 residues. The V end was cut by 6 bases, the J end by 2 bases, with 8 bases between. For the CDR3, the DNA is TGTGCCAGCAGGTTCGAGGGCAATCAGCCCCAGCATTTT. Translation: CASRFEGNQPQHF. The full variable domain, with the rest looked up from reference TRBV2 and TRBJ1-5, is EPEVTQTPSHQVTQMGQEVILRCVPISNHLYFYWYRQILGQKVEFLVSFYNNEISEKSEIFDDQFSVERPDGSNFTLKIRSTKLEDSAMYFCASRFEGNQPQHFGDGTRLSIL.

The CDR3 DNA reads TGTGCCAGCAGCGGGGCTAGCCAGCAGTTCTTC. Translated: CASSGASQQFF. The V call is TRBV9, the J call TRBJ2-1, with D possibly matching TRBD2 (5 bases). The V gene's germline CDR1 is SGDLS and CDR2 YYNGEE. This CDR3 region has 11 residues. Trimming removed 3 bases from V and 11 bases from J, with 9 bases in between.

The chain has TRBV7-2 and TRBJ2-7; weak D call: TRBD1 (5 bases). Trimming stripped 2 bases from V and 3 bases from J, with 11 bases between. This CDR3 spans 14 amino acids. Germline V gives CDR1 SGHTA, CDR2 FQGNSA. The CDR3 DNA reads TGTGCCAGCAGCTTAAGCCAGGGCAGCTACGAGCAGTACTTC. The encoded protein is CASSLSQGSYEQYF.

The chain joins TRBV2 to TRBJ1-3, with TRBD1 matching over 8 bases. Germline V gene lookup returns CDR1 SNHLY and CDR2 FYNNEI. There are 14 residues in the CDR3. V lost 6 bases and J lost 2; bases outside the gene matches: 3. DNA for the CDR3: TGTGCCAGCAGGAGACAGGGGACTGGAAACACCATATATTTT. Its protein product is CASRRQGTGNTIYF.

The chain combines TRBV28 with TRBJ2-1, with TRBD2 matching over 15 bases. With V trimmed by 2 bases and J by 7 bases, 3 bases remained unmatched. The CDR3 spans 16 residues. Germline V gene data show CDR1 as MDHEN and CDR2 as SYDVKM. The CDR3 bases are TGTGCCAGCAGTTTAATGGGGACTAGCGGGAGGAATGAGCAGTTCTTC. This sequence encodes CASSLMGTSGRNEQFF.

This clone appeared a single time. The chain combines TRBV27 with TRBJ2-7; 9 bases fit TRBD1. This CDR3 has 18 amino acids. V was clipped by 2 bases and J by 2 bases; unmatched bases: 13. CDR1 is MNHEY, CDR2 SMNVEV, per germline (reference sequence). Here the CDR3 reads CASSLSSGTGNRAYEQYF. The CDR3 DNA reads as TGTGCCAGCAGTTTAAGTTCCGGGACAGGGAATCGGGCCTACGAGCAGTACTTC.